Detailed here is one T cell receptor (beta chain). Additional DNA sequences in this sample encode the identical CDR3. This sample was included in a study of shared clonotypes between healthy human individuals. Unmatched junction bases numbered 3, after V lost 2 bases and J lost 6 bases. The germline CDR1 and CDR2 sequences are MNHEY and SVGAGI. This CDR3 is 13 amino acids long. As defined, naive CD8 cells were CD45RO-negative and positively selected for CCR7, with terminally differentiated effector memory CD45RA+ cells excluded. This table comes from immunoSEQ multiplex PCR, and its TCRdb copy is limited to in-frame clones, with some not included. The sample lists millions of clones; over 85% were seen once.

The J gene is TRBJ2-7, the V gene TRBV6-5; 8 bases align to TRBD2. Sequencing was done on a sample of naive CD8+ T cells sorted from blood. The receptor comes from a man aged 18-30 years in good health. CDR3 residues: CASSYGAGGEQYF. The CDR3 DNA sequence: TGTGCCAGCAGTTACGGGGCGGGAGGCGAGCAGTACTTC.